These 28 T cell receptor beta chains share one sample of origin, sequenced in a study of a mutant IDH1 vaccine in newly diagnosed glioma. No antigen has been assigned to these receptors. The time point was: week 35, safety follow-up. Vaccination comprised doses that each held 300 ug of mutant IDH1 20-mer peptide, plus topical imiquimod. The data were produced by immunoSEQ multiplex PCR, yet TCRdb's version contains in-frame clones alone and is incomplete. This repertoire shows tens of thousands of clones, roughly 92% found once; its top ten account for roughly 2.3%. The specimen was PBMCs, collected from a glioma patient whose treatment included an IDH1 peptide vaccine. Receptors were obtained from a man aged 45-65 years with glioma.

J is TRBJ2-2 and V is TRBV29-1; 9 bases align to TRBD1. The junction had 9 bases not matched to a gene; V was cut back by 5 bases and J by 5 bases. CDR1 and CDR2 from the germline V gene are SQVTM and ANQGSEA. CDR3 length equals 15 residues. CDR3: CSVIPGQGKTGELFF. The DNA for the CDR3 is TGCAGCGTTATACCGGGACAGGGAAAAACCGGGGAGCTGTTTTTT.

This sequence joins TRBV18 and TRBJ1-4; D gene uncertain. The ends were cut back, 8 bases at V and 3 bases at J, with 13 bases in the middle. This CDR3 is built from 14 residues. Germline V gene data show CDR1 as KGHSH and CDR2 as LQKENI. This chain's CDR3 is CASGWSAANEKLFF. The CDR3 DNA reads as TGTGCCAGCGGATGGAGTGCGGCTAATGAAAAACTGTTTTTT.

This sequence joins TRBV5-6 and TRBJ2-5; D might be TRBD2 (7 bases). V lost 3 bases, J lost 5 bases, and 14 bases lay in between. Germline V CDR1 and CDR2: SGHDT, YYEEEE. The CDR3 spans 14 residues. CDR3 nucleotide sequence: TGTGCCAGCAGCTCCACGGGGGGCCGGGAGACCCAGTACTTC. Amino acid sequence: CASSSTGGRETQYF.

The V and J genes are TRBV19 and TRBJ1-5; 7 bases map to TRBD1. This CDR3 is 18 amino acids long. Germline V gives CDR1 LNHDA, CDR2 SQIVND (reference sequence). The ends lost 5 bases at V and 2 bases at J; junction bases unmatched: 15. The CDR3 sequence: CASSAVSGGGQGNQPQHF. DNA for the CDR3: TGTGCCAGTAGTGCGGTCTCAGGGGGGGGTCAGGGCAATCAGCCCCAGCATTTT.

The V gene is TRBV5-1, the J gene TRBJ1-1, with a weak D call TRBD1 (6 bases). The CDR3 consists of 15 residues. V lost 1 base to trimming and J lost 1 base, with 11 bases between them. Germline CDR1 and CDR2: SGHRS and YFSETQ. In nucleotides, the CDR3 is TGCGCCAGCAGCTTGTCGTCAGGGGCGAACACTGAAGCTTTCTTT. Translated: CASSLSSGANTEAFF.

The sample holds one count of this clone. This rearrangement joins TRBV11-2 to TRBJ1-6; D might be TRBD1 (5 bases). CDR1 is SGHAT and CDR2 is FQNNGV in the germline V gene. Between the trimmed V and J ends, which lost 1 base and 10 bases, there was a span of 11 bases. This CDR3 is 14 amino acids long. The CDR3 protein is CASSLGQGGSPLHF. Written as DNA, the CDR3 is TGTGCCAGCAGCTTAGGGCAGGGTGGGTCACCCCTCCACTTT.

This clone was counted a single time. The chain combines TRBV2 with TRBJ1-2, with a weak D call TRBD1 (6 bases). V was cut by 3 bases and J by 8 bases, with 13 bases left in between. This CDR3 region has 13 residues. The germline V gene encodes CDR1 SNHLY and CDR2 FYNNEI. As DNA, the CDR3 is TGTGCCAGCAGTGACTACAGGGTTGACGGCTACACCTTC. The encoded protein is CASSDYRVDGYTF.

The chain employs TRBV2 and TRBJ2-7; D ambiguous. Germline CDR1 and CDR2: SNHLY and FYNNEI. The CDR3 is 10 amino acids. The V end was cut by 2 bases, the J end by 7 bases, with 3 bases between. CDR3 region: CASSEFEQYF. The CDR3 DNA sequence: TGTGCCAGCAGTGAATTTGAGCAGTACTTC.

The gene calls are TRBV7-2 and TRBJ2-7; unclear D gene. Trimming stripped 2 bases from V and 5 bases from J, with 7 bases between. The CDR3 spans 12 residues. Germline assignment: CDR1 SGHTA and CDR2 FQGNSA. The DNA for the CDR3 is TGTGCCAGCAGCTTATCCGGTAACGAGCAGTACTTC. Its translation is CASSLSGNEQYF.

The chain carries TRBV6-6 and TRBJ2-7; no firm D call. CDR1 and CDR2 (germline): MNHNY, SVGAGI (reference sequence). The V end lost 2 bases, the J end lost 5 bases, and 7 bases lay between the germline ends. This CDR3 has 12 residues. CDR3 region: CASSYVSDEQYF. CDR3 sequence (DNA): TGTGCCAGCAGTTACGTTTCGGACGAGCAGTACTTC.

The chain uses TRBV9 and TRBJ2-1; 7 bases are a match to TRBD1. The V segment lost 0 bases and the J segment 0 bases; nucleotides outside the gene matches: 3. Per the germline V gene, CDR1 is SGDLS and CDR2 is YYNGEE. The CDR3 extends over 16 amino acids. CDR3 coding DNA: TGTGCCAGCAGCGTAGGACAGGGTAGCTCCTACAATGAGCAGTTCTTC. Translation gives CASSVGQGSSYNEQFF.

The chain links TRBV11-2 to TRBJ2-7; D possibly corresponds to TRBD2 (5 bases). V dropped 2 bases and J dropped 2 bases, with 25 bases sitting between them. Germline loops: CDR1 SGHAT, CDR2 FQNNGV. The CDR3 spans 19 residues. CDR3 in amino acids: CASSLLLDGGISEPYEQYF. The DNA for the CDR3 is TGTGCCAGCAGCTTATTACTAGATGGCGGAATAAGCGAACCCTACGAGCAGTACTTC.

The chain carries TRBV4-3 and TRBJ2-7; perhaps D is TRBD1 or TRBD2 (5 bases each). Germline CDR1 reads LGHNA; CDR2 reads YSLEER. The length of the CDR3 is 17 residues. The V end lost 0 bases, the J end lost 0 bases, and 15 bases lay between the germline ends. The CDR3: CASSQDFWGRDSYEQYF. The CDR3 DNA is TGCGCCAGCAGCCAAGATTTCTGGGGACGGGACTCCTACGAGCAGTACTTC.

The V gene is TRBV7-9, the J gene TRBJ1-1, with TRBD1 matching over 8 bases. V lost 5 bases to trimming and J lost 2 bases; unmatched junction nucleotides: 10. Germline values: CDR1 SEHNR, CDR2 FQNEAQ (reference sequence). The CDR3 consists of 16 residues. CDR3 loop: CASSIQIAGGNTEAFF. The CDR3 nucleotides are TGTGCCAGCAGCATCCAAATTGCAGGGGGCAACACTGAAGCTTTCTTT.

The V and J genes are TRBV7-8 and TRBJ1-2, with 7 bases fitting TRBD1. Trimming at V came to 0 bases and at J to 5 bases, leaving 12 bases not matched to a gene. CDR1 and CDR2 (germline): SGHVS, FQNEAQ. This CDR3 contains 17 residues. CDR3 bases: TGTGCCAGCAGCTTAGCCCCCGGTGGAGCACAGGGGTATGGCTACACCTTC. It translates to CASSLAPGGAQGYGYTF. Based on the CDR3 plus reference TRBV7-8 and TRBJ1-2, the full variable domain is GAGVSQSPRYKVAKRGQDVALRCDPISGHVSLFWYQQALGQGPEFLTYFQNEAQLDKSGLPSDRFFAERPEGSVSTLKIQRTQQEDSAVYLCASSLAPGGAQGYGYTFGSGTRLTVV.

The genes are TRBV4-2 and TRBJ1-2; tentative D call: TRBD1 (5 bases). The length of the CDR3 is 15 residues. Germline V gives CDR1 LGHNA, CDR2 YNFKEQ. V lost 3 bases to trimming and J lost 2 bases, with 13 bases between them. CDR3 residues: CASSQGQGANYGYTF. The DNA of the CDR3 is TGTGCCAGCAGCCAGGGGCAAGGGGCCAACTATGGCTACACCTTC.

This clone has only one observation. J is TRBJ2-3 and V is TRBV18; weak D call: TRBD1 (6 bases). Trimming removed 5 bases at V and 0 bases at J, with 12 bases between. The germline V gene has CDR1 KGHSH and CDR2 LQKENI. The CDR3 loop spans 15 amino acids. The CDR3 reads CASSSTGASTDTQYF. The CDR3 DNA reads as TGTGCCAGCTCATCGACAGGAGCGAGCACAGATACGCAGTATTTT.

The chain joins TRBV6-1 to TRBJ1-2; weak D call: TRBD1 (6 bases). The ends were cut back, 7 bases at V and 5 bases at J, with 20 bases in the middle. There are 15 residues in the CDR3. Per germline, CDR1 MNHNS and CDR2 SASEGT. CDR3 nucleotide sequence: TGTGCCAGCATTCCCTCCAGGGGCTTTCCTTATGGCTACACCTTC. This encodes CASIPSRGFPYGYTF.

This chain uses TRBV5-1 with TRBJ1-2; D is possibly TRBD1 (5 bases). With 1 base removed from V and 3 bases from J, the gap between germline ends came to 7 bases. This CDR3 comprises 13 residues. The germline V gene encodes CDR1 SGHRS and CDR2 YFSETQ. The CDR3 bases are TGCGCCAGCAGCTTGCAGGGAGACTATGGCTACACCTTC. Residues: CASSLQGDYGYTF.

V is TRBV19 and J is TRBJ1-3; D remains ambiguous. The germline V and J ends were trimmed by 4 bases and 5 bases, with 15 bases remaining between them. CDR1 and CDR2 from the germline V gene are LNHDA and SQIVND (reference sequence). CDR3 length: 15 residues. The CDR3 sequence: CASSKPTALRNTIYF. In DNA, the CDR3 is TGTGCCAGTAGTAAGCCCACCGCCTTAAGAAACACCATATATTTT.

This chain links TRBV18 with TRBJ2-7; possibly TRBD2 for D (5 bases). Trimming shortened V by 3 bases and J by 6 bases, and 18 bases separated the two germline ends. There are 15 residues in the CDR3. The germline V gene encodes CDR1 KGHSH and CDR2 LQKENI. The CDR3 is CASSPLSIGVGEQYF. CDR3 bases: TGTGCCAGCTCACCCCTGAGTATCGGGGTCGGCGAGCAGTACTTC.

CDR3 loop: CASSPSGTSSYEQYF. CDR3 bases: TGTGCCAGCAGCCCTTCCGGGACTTCCTCCTACGAGCAGTACTTC. The V and J genes are TRBV7-2 and TRBJ2-7; the D gene is possibly TRBD2 (6 bases). The germline gives CDR1 SGHTA, CDR2 FQGNSA. CDR3 length: 15 amino acids. The germline V and J ends were trimmed by 5 bases and 0 bases, with 14 bases remaining between them.

V usage is TRBV10-3 and J usage is TRBJ2-7; 7 bases fit TRBD1. V was clipped by 10 bases and J by 1 base; unmatched bases: 7. There are 13 residues in the CDR3. In germline, CDR1 is ENHRY, CDR2 SYGVKD. CDR3 DNA sequence: TGTGCCAGCCGACAGGGCTCGTCCTACGAGCAGTACTTC. This encodes CASRQGSSYEQYF.

The chain joins TRBV19 to TRBJ1-1; possible D gene TRBD1, 6 bases. The CDR3 runs 14 residues. Germline V lookup: CDR1 LNHDA, CDR2 SQIVND (reference sequence). The V end was cut by 7 bases, the J end by 9 bases, with 21 bases between. In DNA, the CDR3 is TGTGCCAGTAATAAAGGGGGAGAAGCCCTAAAAGCTTTCTTT. Its translation: CASNKGGEALKAFF.

V usage is TRBV11-2 and J usage is TRBJ1-1, with unresolved D. Germline V CDR1 and CDR2: SGHAT, FQNNGV. The CDR3 runs to 14 residues. Trimming cost V 0 bases and J 6 bases, with 11 bases left between them. The CDR3 coding sequence is TGTGCCAGCAGCTTAGATAGGGCGGGCGCTGAAGCTTTCTTT. Translating it yields CASSLDRAGAEAFF.

The chain is built from TRBV28 and TRBJ1-2, with D perhaps TRBD1 (5 bases). The V gene's germline CDR1 is MDHEN and CDR2 SYDVKM. Trimming left V 4 bases short and J 4 bases short, with 7 bases between. The CDR3 runs to 12 residues. The CDR3, as DNA: TGTGCCAGCAGTTGGGGGGGCTATGGCTACACCTTC. It is translated as CASSWGGYGYTF.

The V call is TRBV9, the J call TRBJ2-3, with D perhaps matching TRBD1 or TRBD2 (5 bases each). The V and J ends lost 3 bases and 0 bases respectively, with 11 bases between them. Germline values: CDR1 SGDLS, CDR2 YYNGEE. The CDR3 extends over 15 amino acids. The CDR3: CASSARDGSTDTQYF. CDR3 sequence (DNA): TGTGCCAGCAGCGCCCGGGACGGCAGCACAGATACGCAGTATTTT.

This chain uses TRBV7-9 with TRBJ1-2, with a tentative D call TRBD1 (6 bases). Germline CDR1 is SEHNR and CDR2 is FQNEAQ (reference sequence). Trimming cost V 6 bases and J 1 base, with 15 bases left between them. The length of the CDR3 is 15 residues. Written as DNA, the CDR3 is TGTGCCAGCAGTTCTCCGGACAGTTATAACTATGGCTACACCTTC. Amino acids: CASSSPDSYNYGYTF. The complete variable domain, with remaining parts taken from reference TRBV7-9 and TRBJ1-2, reads DTGVSQNPRHKITKRGQNVTFRCDPISEHNRLYWYRQTLGQGPEFLTYFQNEAQLEKSRLLSDRFSAERPKGSFSTLEIQRTEQGDSAMYLCASSSPDSYNYGYTFGSGTRLTVV.